This section outlines one T cell receptor (beta chain) sequence together with its context. Original processing notes: Cell counts per sample came from amplifying reference gene primers. Measured with immunoSEQ multiplex PCR; TCRdb has only the in-frame clones, and not every one. The V and J calls and clone size come from that table; D and trimming were worked out from the DNA. The sample contains 180,000 or so clones, about 88% of which appear only once. The sample originates from a study of blood T cell repertoires in COVID-19. Germline loops: CDR1 LGHDT, CDR2 YNNKEL (reference sequence). V lost 6 bases, J lost 5 bases, and 11 bases lay in between. The CDR3 sequence is 12 residues long.

This receptor was taken from a middle-aged woman with acute COVID-19. The V gene is TRBV3-1 (or the pseudogene TRBV3-2), the J gene TRBJ2-7; D is unresolved. The sequenced sample was PBMCs or T cells enriched from blood (not recorded which). CDR3 in DNA: TGTGCCAGCAGTCCCCCCAGCGACGAGCAGTACTTC. Its protein product is CASSPPSDEQYF.